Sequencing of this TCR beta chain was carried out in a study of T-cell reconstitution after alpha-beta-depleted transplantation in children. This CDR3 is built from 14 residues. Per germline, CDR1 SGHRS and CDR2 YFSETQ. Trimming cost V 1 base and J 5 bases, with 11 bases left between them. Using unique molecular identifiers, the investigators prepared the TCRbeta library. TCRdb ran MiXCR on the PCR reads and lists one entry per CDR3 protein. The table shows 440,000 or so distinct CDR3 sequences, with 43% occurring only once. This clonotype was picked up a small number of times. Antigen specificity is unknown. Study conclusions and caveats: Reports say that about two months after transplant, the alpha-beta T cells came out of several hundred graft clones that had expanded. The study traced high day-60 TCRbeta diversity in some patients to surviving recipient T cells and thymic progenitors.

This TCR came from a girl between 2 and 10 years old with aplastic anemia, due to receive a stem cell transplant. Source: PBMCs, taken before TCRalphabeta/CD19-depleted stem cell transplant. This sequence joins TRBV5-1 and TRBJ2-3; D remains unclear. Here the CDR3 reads CASSLWAKEDTQYF. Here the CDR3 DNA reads TGCGCCAGCAGCTTGTGGGCGAAGGAAGATACGCAGTATTTT.